Sequencing of this T cell receptor (beta chain) was carried out in a study of CD8+ T cells in alopecia areata. The authors extracted RNA and reverse transcribed it into cDNA as the sequencing template. Only in-frame clones appear in the TCRdb table, and some are missing; sequencing was by immunoSEQ multiplex PCR. Found here are about 180,000 clones, 50% to 75% of them singletons; the top ten hold roughly 15%. Germline V gene data show CDR1 as SGHDT and CDR2 as YYEEEE. CDR3 size: 14 residues. V lost 4 bases to trimming and J lost 5 bases, with 12 bases between them. The sequenced sample was CD4+ T cells sorted from blood, obtained at week 0. The source is a human donor with alopecia areata. The chain employs TRBV5-6 and TRBJ2-2, with D unclear. DNA of the CDR3: TGTGCCAGCAGCCTACCTATCGGAACCGGGGAGCTGTTTTTT. This encodes CASSLPIGTGELFF.